This entry is about one TCR beta chain. As yet, its antigen is unknown. The sample is drawn from a study of T cell responses to AZD1222 COVID-19 vaccine. The study, taken as a whole, reports: Baseline serostatus was positive in only six AZD1222 recipients. Donors were mostly white British, more females; clonal diversity possibly underestimated. The reported proportion of spike-specific TCRs targeting unmutated variant regions was nearly half. Spike regions recognized by vaccine-associated CD4 TCRs spanned the protein, led by 160-218 and 743-854.

The method was immunoSEQ multiplex PCR; TCRdb's version includes in-frame clones alone and lacks a portion of them. The sample yields 110,000 or so clones, roughly 91% seen once. Germline V gene lookup returns CDR1 KGHDR and CDR2 SFDVKD. Trimming removed 5 bases from V and 4 bases from J; junction bases left unmatched: 9. This CDR3 has 19 amino acids. The source of this sequence is an adult who received the AZD1222 COVID-19 vaccine. Sequenced here: peripheral blood, sampled 28 days after the second AZD1222 dose. The chain couples TRBV24-1 to TRBJ2-2; 16 nucleotides line up with TRBD2. This CDR3 is CATSVSGLAGGRVTGELFF. DNA for the CDR3: TGTGCCACCAGTGTCTCGGGACTAGCGGGAGGGCGGGTCACCGGGGAGCTGTTTTTT.